The clone carrying this T cell receptor beta chain appeared a single time. This record belongs to a study of blood T cell repertoires in COVID-19. Study-level information: The samples span acute and convalescent COVID-19 from the United States, Italy and Spain. The cDNA or gDNA used as material had been derived from T cells, B-cell-depleted T cells, or PBMCs.

Germline CDR1 is MNHEY and CDR2 is SVGEGT. The CDR3 extends over 17 amino acids. V was trimmed by 2 bases and J by 2 bases, leaving 17 bases between them. In the authors' workflow: Amplification from reference gene primers served as the basis for estimated nucleated cell counts. Assay: immunoSEQ multiplex PCR; the TCRdb copy retains only in-frame clones and omits some. From that table come the V and J calls and clone size; the DNA was used to work out D and trimming. The sample contains approximately 40,000 clones, more than 85% of which appear only once. Material for sequencing was peripheral blood. V is TRBV6-2 or TRBV6-3 and J is TRBJ2-3; perhaps TRBD2 as D (6 bases). The TCR originated in a human donor in a cohort sampled during active COVID-19. The CDR3, as DNA: TGTGCCAGCAGTTACCCGACCTCGGGACTCTTCACAGATACGCAGTATTTT. Translating gives CASSYPTSGLFTDTQYF.